The 5 T cell receptor beta chains listed next were all sequenced from one sample in a study of T cells in narcolepsy. Repertoires were generated with immunoSEQ multiplex PCR, while TCRdb's copy carries only in-frame clones and drops some. The sample consists of nearly 35,000 clones, 80% of them appearing once. Specimen: memory (CD45RA-) CD4+ T cells from blood. The receptors here all came from a human donor in good health.

The gene calls are TRBV10-2 and TRBJ1-2; TRBD1 matches 9 bases. The CDR3 length is 12 residues. Germline assignment: CDR1 WSHSY and CDR2 SAAADI. The V gene end was trimmed by 7 bases and the J gene end by 7 bases; junction bases not matched to a gene: 4. The CDR3 is CASTMTGGGYTF. The DNA for the CDR3 is TGCGCCAGCACCATGACAGGGGGTGGCTACACCTTC.

The V call is TRBV7-9, the J call TRBJ1-1, with TRBD1 matching over 8 bases. With V trimmed by 4 bases and J by 4 bases, 5 bases remained unmatched. Germline assignment: CDR1 SEHNR and CDR2 FQNEAQ (reference sequence). The CDR3 contains 14 residues. CDR3 coding DNA: TGTGCCAGCAGCTATTACAGGGGGAGCACTGAAGCTTTCTTT. This translates into CASSYYRGSTEAFF.

In this sample, this clone turned up once. Different DNA sequences within this sample yield the same CDR3. The chain couples TRBV18 to TRBJ2-7; D not certain. Germline V lookup: CDR1 KGHSH, CDR2 LQKENI. The V end was cut by 3 bases, the J end by 2 bases, with 8 bases between. This CDR3 has 13 residues. As DNA, the CDR3 is TGTGCCAGCTCACCTGACACAACCTACGAGCAGTACTTC. Protein product: CASSPDTTYEQYF.

The chain recombines TRBV7-3 with TRBJ2-3; a possible D gene is TRBD2 (5 bases). V shed 4 bases and J shed 0 bases, with 11 bases lying between them. The CDR3 runs 15 residues. Germline V CDR1 and CDR2: SGHTA, FQGTGA. The CDR3 protein is CASSYQTTSTDTQYF. In nucleotides, the CDR3 is TGTGCCAGCAGCTACCAGACTACTAGCACAGATACGCAGTATTTT.

The chain employs TRBV11-2 and TRBJ2-7; D perhaps matches TRBD1 (6 bases). This CDR3 is built from 15 residues. Germline values: CDR1 SGHAT, CDR2 FQNNGV. Deletions cut 1 base from V and 3 bases from J, with 13 bases between. The CDR3 sequence is CASSLGRDKLYEQYF. In DNA form, the CDR3 reads TGTGCCAGCAGCTTAGGCCGGGACAAGCTCTACGAGCAGTACTTC.